These 30 T cell receptor beta chains came from one sample sequenced in a study of T cell changes during pregnancy in multiple sclerosis. Method: immunoSEQ multiplex PCR; TCRdb's copy keeps in-frame clones and lacks some. The sample comprises 45,000 to 55,000 clones, 80% to 90% of which are singletons, and about 2% rests with the top ten. This material consisted of peripheral blood, taken in the first trimester of pregnancy. The receptors derive from a female donor with multiple sclerosis, enrolled in a pregnancy study.

For the CDR3, the DNA is TGTGCCAGCAGCTCCCGGGACAGGCTTAACACCGGGGAGCTGTTTTTT. Translation gives CASSSRDRLNTGELFF. The gene calls are TRBV13 and TRBJ2-2, with TRBD1 matching 8 bases. V lost 4 bases and J lost 2; bases outside the gene matches: 6. The V gene's germline CDR1 is PRHDT and CDR2 FYEKMQ (reference sequence). The CDR3 extends over 16 amino acids.

The rearrangement uses TRBV6-1 and TRBJ1-5; 7 nucleotides line up with TRBD1. CDR3 size: 13 residues. Germline V CDR1 and CDR2: MNHNS, SASEGT. V lost 6 bases, J lost 10 bases, and 9 bases stayed unmatched. The CDR3 DNA follows: TGTGCCAGCAGGAGACAGGGAATAGGACCCCAGCATTTT. It is translated as CASRRQGIGPQHF.

J is TRBJ1-1 and V is TRBV5-1, with D perhaps matching TRBD1 (6 bases). The CDR3 runs 17 residues. Germline CDR1 SGHRS, CDR2 YFSETQ. Trimming removed 1 base at V and 5 bases at J, with 21 bases between. Here the CDR3 reads CASSLPQGSSGSTEAFF. DNA for the CDR3: TGCGCCAGCAGCTTGCCCCAGGGGTCATCTGGTAGTACTGAAGCTTTCTTT.

This clone rates as large. The chain links TRBV10-2 to TRBJ2-1; 9 positions match TRBD1. The V gene end was trimmed by 6 bases and the J gene end by 5 bases; junction bases not matched to a gene: 11. The CDR3 runs 16 residues. Germline V gene data show CDR1 as WSHSY and CDR2 as SAAADI. The CDR3 spells CASRGPGTGWNNEQFF. The CDR3 nucleotides are TGCGCCAGCAGGGGCCCCGGGACAGGGTGGAACAATGAGCAGTTCTTC.

This CDR3 is CASSPERQITYGYTF. In DNA, the CDR3 is TGTGCCAGCTCACCTGAGCGACAGATTACCTATGGCTACACCTTC. The rearrangement joins TRBV18 to TRBJ1-2, with D perhaps matching TRBD1 (5 bases). The ends were cut back, 3 bases at V and 4 bases at J, with 15 bases in the middle. The CDR3 is made up of 15 amino acids. Germline CDR1 and CDR2: KGHSH and LQKENI.

This chain joins TRBV7-9 and TRBJ1-4; D is ambiguous. The CDR3 is 12 residues long. CDR1 and CDR2 from the germline V gene are SEHNR and FQNEAQ (reference sequence). Trimming pared 5 bases from V and 4 bases from J, leaving 5 bases between. CDR3 sequence: CASSPINEKLFF. DNA for the CDR3: TGTGCCAGCAGCCCCATTAATGAAAAACTGTTTTTT.

The chain is built from TRBV15 and TRBJ1-6; possibly TRBD1 for D (6 bases). The CDR3 runs to 17 residues. The germline gives CDR1 LNHNV, CDR2 YYDKDF (reference sequence). The V gene lost 0 bases and the J gene lost 4 bases, with 13 bases spanning the gap. CDR3 residues: CATSRDPGHTYNSPLHF. The CDR3 DNA reads as TGTGCCACCAGCAGAGATCCGGGACATACTTATAATTCACCCCTCCACTTT.

The chain combines TRBV14 with TRBJ2-1; no definite D call. The V gene lost 4 bases and the J gene lost 0 bases, with 7 bases spanning the gap. The CDR3 covers 14 residues. The germline V gene encodes CDR1 SGHDN and CDR2 FVKESK. CDR3 protein: CASSRKSSYNEQFF. DNA of the CDR3: TGTGCCAGCAGCCGAAAGAGCTCCTACAATGAGCAGTTCTTC.

By sample share, this clone is medium-sized. The rearrangement uses TRBV2 and TRBJ1-1, with D tentatively TRBD1 (5 bases). This CDR3 contains 13 residues. Germline CDR1 and CDR2: SNHLY and FYNNEI. V lost 5 bases, J lost 5 bases, and 12 bases lay in between. The CDR3 nucleotides read TGTGCCAGCAGTACCGGGGGGGGGACTGAAGCTTTCTTT. Translating it yields CASSTGGGTEAFF.

The chain uses TRBV6-5 and TRBJ2-7; 7 positions match TRBD2. Trimming cost V 2 bases and J 4 bases; bases outside gene matches: 5. This CDR3 has 14 amino acids. Germline V gene lookup returns CDR1 MNHEY and CDR2 SVGAGI. The CDR3 protein is CASSYAQRGYEQYF. CDR3 DNA: TGTGCCAGCAGTTACGCCCAGCGGGGTTACGAGCAGTACTTC.

This chain links TRBV18 with TRBJ2-7; TRBD1 might be the D (6 bases). V lost 2 bases and J 2 bases, leaving 7 bases between the germline ends. The germline V gene encodes CDR1 KGHSH and CDR2 LQKENI. This CDR3 has 13 amino acids. The CDR3 region is CASSPDRTYEQYF. CDR3 DNA sequence: TGTGCCAGCTCACCAGACAGGACCTACGAGCAGTACTTC.

This clone has just one count. The chain combines TRBV9 with TRBJ1-3, with D possibly being TRBD1 (5 bases). The CDR3 is 16 amino acids. Trimming took off 4 bases at V and 0 bases at J, with 14 bases between the two ends. The germline V gene encodes CDR1 SGDLS and CDR2 YYNGEE. In nucleotides, the CDR3 is TGTGCCAGCAGCCCAGATATAGGGGTCTCTGGAAACACCATATATTTT. This translates into CASSPDIGVSGNTIYF.

The chain combines TRBV7-8 with TRBJ2-5; 9 bases align to TRBD2. The CDR3 contains 14 residues. Germline V gene data show CDR1 as SGHVS and CDR2 as FQNEAQ. The ends lost 4 bases at V and 4 bases at J; junction bases unmatched: 4. CDR3 sequence reads: CASSSIAGAETQYF. The CDR3 region has the DNA TGTGCCAGCAGCTCAATAGCGGGGGCAGAGACCCAGTACTTC.

The genes are TRBV30 and TRBJ2-1; 7 nucleotides line up with TRBD2. Germline trimming cut 5 bases from V and 9 bases from J; bases unmatched to any gene: 19. CDR1 GTSNPN and CDR2 SVGIG come from the germline V gene (reference sequence). The CDR3 length is 16 residues. The CDR3 region has the DNA TGTGCCTGGGTTCCCCCCGGACGGGGGGTTAGCACTGAGCAGTTCTTC. Translation: CAWVPPGRGVSTEQFF.

This chain connects TRBV11-2 to TRBJ1-4, with D hard to call. V was shortened by 4 bases and J by 4 bases, with 10 bases between the two germline ends. The germline CDR1 and CDR2 sequences are SGHAT and FQNNGV. The CDR3 has 14 amino acids. The CDR3 protein is CASSSEGSNEKLFF. In DNA form, the CDR3 reads TGTGCCAGCAGCTCGGAAGGGAGTAATGAAAAACTGTTTTTT. Based on the CDR3 plus reference TRBV11-2 and TRBJ1-4, the full variable domain is EAGVAQSPRYKIIEKRQSVAFWCNPISGHATLYWYQQILGQGPKLLIQFQNNGVVDDSQLPKDRFSAERLKGVDSTLKIQPAKLEDSAVYLCASSSEGSNEKLFFGSGTQLSVL.

The V gene is TRBV6-1, the J gene TRBJ1-6; 8 bases are shared with TRBD1. The V segment lost 0 bases and the J segment 6 bases; nucleotides outside the gene matches: 4. The germline CDR1 and CDR2 sequences are MNHNS and SASEGT. The CDR3 runs 16 residues. The CDR3 bases are TGTGCCAGCAGTGAAGCGCAGGGGGCGCTTAATTCACCCCTCCACTTT. It yields the protein CASSEAQGALNSPLHF.

The CDR3 DNA reads TGTGCCAGCAGCTTGTCTTCGGGACAGCGTACCCAGTACTTC. This encodes CASSLSSGQRTQYF. The chain links TRBV7-3 to TRBJ2-5, with TRBD1 matching 7 bases. The CDR3 is made up of 14 amino acids. The J segment lost 8 bases and the V segment lost 3 bases, leaving 9 bases of the junction unmatched. The germline V gene has CDR1 SGHTA and CDR2 FQGTGA.

The J gene is TRBJ1-6, the V gene TRBV4-3; D is unresolved. V was pared by 1 base and J by 0 bases, with 10 bases between. The CDR3 totals 17 residues. The V gene's germline CDR1 is LGHNA and CDR2 YSLEER. The CDR3 here is CASSQVFEGSYNSPLHF. In nucleotides, the CDR3 is TGCGCCAGCAGCCAAGTTTTTGAGGGCTCCTATAATTCACCCCTCCACTTT.

The chain carries TRBV2 and TRBJ2-5; D perhaps matches TRBD1 (6 bases). The V and J ends lost 5 bases and 7 bases respectively, with 11 bases between them. This CDR3 is built from 12 residues. In germline, CDR1 is SNHLY, CDR2 FYNNEI. The DNA of the CDR3 is TGTGCCAGCAGTACAGGGTCGAGGACCCAGTACTTC. Amino acids: CASSTGSRTQYF.

This chain connects TRBV2 to TRBJ1-2; D might be TRBD1 (5 bases). From germline, CDR1 is SNHLY and CDR2 FYNNEI. CDR3 length: 14 residues. Trimming removed 1 base from V and 4 bases from J, with 10 bases in between. CDR3 sequence reads: CASSEEGIGYGYTF. In nucleotides, the CDR3 is TGTGCCAGCAGTGAAGAGGGGATAGGCTATGGCTACACCTTC.

This rearrangement joins TRBV28 to TRBJ1-2, with 8 positions matching TRBD1. This CDR3 has 13 amino acids. Germline CDR1 is MDHEN and CDR2 is SYDVKM. The V gene end was trimmed by 5 bases and the J gene end by 7 bases; junction bases not matched to a gene: 6. CDR3 bases: TGTGCCAGCAGTCTAATAACAGGGGGTGGCTACACCTTC. This gives the protein CASSLITGGGYTF.

The chain carries TRBV30 and TRBJ1-2, with D perhaps TRBD1 (5 bases). This CDR3 is 14 amino acids long. Per the germline V gene, CDR1 is GTSNPN and CDR2 is SVGIG (reference sequence). Trimming pared 0 bases from V and 4 bases from J, leaving 12 bases between. The CDR3 sequence: CAWSVKGYGYGYTF. For the CDR3, the DNA is TGTGCCTGGAGTGTAAAGGGGTACGGCTATGGCTACACCTTC.

The chain combines TRBV6-1 with TRBJ2-1; weak D call: TRBD1 (6 bases). This CDR3 is 15 amino acids long. V lost 3 bases and J lost 7, with 16 bases in between. Germline assignment: CDR1 MNHNS and CDR2 SASEGT. CDR3 in DNA: TGTGCCAGCAGTGATTTAGGCACAGGGTATAATGAGCAGTTCTTC. This sequence encodes CASSDLGTGYNEQFF.

This clone was recorded once. The V call is TRBV7-9, the J call TRBJ2-7, with D possibly being TRBD1 (5 bases). This CDR3 region has 14 residues. Trimming removed 5 bases at V and 9 bases at J, with 20 bases between. Germline-derived CDR1 and CDR2 are SEHNR and FQNEAQ (reference sequence). CDR3 region: CASSPVSGFQRQYF. The CDR3 DNA sequence: TGTGCCAGCAGCCCTGTTTCAGGGTTCCAGCGGCAGTACTTC. The full variable domain, completed using reference TRBV7-9 and TRBJ2-7, is DTGVSQNPRHKITKRGQNVTFRCDPISEHNRLYWYRQTLGQGPEFLTYFQNEAQLEKSRLLSDRFSAERPKGSFSTLEIQRTEQGDSAMYLCASSPVSGFQRQYFGPGTRLTVT.

The gene calls are TRBV6-1 and TRBJ1-1; D not certain. Germline-derived CDR1 and CDR2 are MNHNS and SASEGT. With 6 bases removed from V and 3 bases from J, the gap between germline ends came to 11 bases. The CDR3 runs to 13 residues. CDR3 region: CASRARGYTEAFF. CDR3 DNA: TGTGCCAGCAGGGCTCGAGGGTACACTGAAGCTTTCTTT.

The genes are TRBV7-2 and TRBJ2-4; D is perhaps TRBD1 (6 bases). The CDR3 runs 15 residues. The V gene lost 2 bases and the J gene lost 8 bases, with 16 bases spanning the gap. Germline CDR1 reads SGHTA; CDR2 reads FQGNSA. The chain's CDR3 is CASSLTPDRSHIQYF. DNA for the CDR3: TGTGCCAGCAGCTTAACCCCGGACAGAAGCCACATTCAGTACTTC.

The gene calls are TRBV29-1 and TRBJ1-2; D gene unclear. The germline gives CDR1 SQVTM, CDR2 ANQGSEA. V lost 7 bases to trimming and J lost 3 bases, with 9 bases between them. The CDR3 runs to 11 residues. Here the CDR3 reads CSAARDYGYTF. The CDR3 bases are TGCAGCGCTGCCCGGGACTATGGCTACACCTTC.

The CDR3: CASSQDGRTGTNSPLHF. As DNA, the CDR3 is TGCGCCAGCAGCCAGGACGGACGGACAGGGACTAATTCACCCCTCCACTTT. The J gene is TRBJ1-6, the V gene TRBV4-1; 8 bases are shared with TRBD1. Germline V gives CDR1 MGHRA, CDR2 YSYEKL. Trimming removed 3 bases from V and 6 bases from J; junction bases left unmatched: 10. The CDR3 consists of 17 residues.

This clone appeared once. The genes are TRBV6-5 and TRBJ1-5, with TRBD1 matching over 8 bases. The germline V gene encodes CDR1 MNHEY and CDR2 SVGAGI. The CDR3 has 13 amino acids. V dropped 5 bases and J dropped 7; count of bases not matched to a gene: 4. CDR3 DNA sequence: TGTGCCAGCAGTCGCACAGGGGGACAGCCCCAGCATTTT. Its protein is CASSRTGGQPQHF.

The chain has TRBV6-5 and TRBJ2-7; 8 bases align to TRBD2. Germline CDR1 is MNHEY and CDR2 is SVGAGI. This CDR3 has 14 amino acids. V lost 3 bases to trimming and J lost 5 bases; unmatched junction nucleotides: 6. In DNA form, the CDR3 reads TGTGCCAGCAGTTATCTCGGGGGGGGCAACGAGCAGTACTTC. Its translation: CASSYLGGGNEQYF.